This T cell receptor (beta chain) was recorded in a study of cytomegalovirus exposure and HLA in healthy donors. Study-level background: Some 85 million unique TCRs, all from HLA-typed donors, were included in an early release of the data.

The study's findings and limits: Association of a missense DCLRE1C variant with TCR beta V- and J-gene trimming was reported in a later analysis. HLA restriction was apparent for most CMV-associated TCR beta chains in a later analysis.

With respect to this clone: Its antigen remains unknown.

The study ran its PCR with 60 Vbeta and 13 Jbeta primers. The assay was immunoSEQ multiplex PCR, and TCRdb's table has in-frame clones only and misses some. The sample has more than 80,000 clones, 60% to 75% seen once. Germline V gene data show CDR1 as MNHEY and CDR2 as SVGAGI. Trimming removed 4 bases at V and 7 bases at J, with 8 bases between. The CDR3 runs 12 residues. The chain links TRBV6-5 to TRBJ1-3; the D is unclear. Specimen: PBMCs. This TCR came from a woman aged 70-85 years in good health and CMV-seropositive. DNA for the CDR3: TGTGCCAGCAGTTCCCCGTCGAACACCATATATTTT. Its translation is CASSSPSNTIYF.